The 16 T cell receptor beta chains below come from one sample, sequenced in a study of CD8 T cells in ankylosing spondylitis. Via MiXCR, TCRdb re-called the 5' RACE reads, giving one row per CDR3 protein. The data contain under 250,000 distinct CDR3 sequences, under 12% of them singletons. Input material: blood, either unsorted or a sorted T cell fraction (not recorded which). These receptors came from a male donor with ankylosing spondylitis or in good health (not recorded which).

With respect to this clonotype: A read error may account for a junction end that differs from germline. The genes are TRBV25-1 and TRBJ2-1; TRBD2 aligns across 12 bases. The CDR3 runs to 15 residues. The germline V gene encodes CDR1 MGHDK and CDR2 SYGVNS. The CDR3 region has the DNA TGTGCCTGCAGTGAGACTAGCGGGAGCTACAATGAGCAGTTCTTC. This translates into CACSETSGSYNEQFF.

In this sample, this clonotype turned up many times. The V gene is TRBV29-1, the J gene TRBJ2-1, with TRBD1 identical over 7 bases. Per germline, CDR1 SQVTM and CDR2 ANQGSEA. The CDR3 contains 12 residues. V shed 6 bases and J 5 bases; nucleotides not matched to a gene: 4. The CDR3 sequence is CSVGTENNEQFF. In DNA form, the CDR3 reads TGCAGCGTAGGGACAGAAAACAATGAGCAGTTCTTC.

The table lists this clonotype with many counts. The chain employs TRBV25-1 and TRBJ2-1; D remains ambiguous. V lost 1 base to trimming and J lost 6 bases, with 10 bases between them. The CDR3 is made up of 14 amino acids. Germline loops: CDR1 MGHDK, CDR2 SYGVNS. The CDR3: CASSESIVLNEQFF. The CDR3 nucleotides are TGTGCCAGCAGTGAATCAATTGTACTCAATGAGCAGTTCTTC.

This clonotype was seen more than once but under ten times. The chain carries TRBV7-8 and TRBJ1-1; D gene uncertain. This CDR3 has 13 residues. V shed 5 bases and J shed 4 bases, with 11 bases lying between them. Per the germline V gene, CDR1 is SGHVS and CDR2 is FQNEAQ. The CDR3 DNA reads TGTGCCAGCAGCACACTTCGTGTCACTGAAGCTTTCTTT. Protein sequence: CASSTLRVTEAFF.

At least ten counts were recorded for this clonotype. This chain uses TRBV5-1 with TRBJ1-2; possible D gene TRBD1, 5 bases. Germline V gene lookup returns CDR1 SGHRS and CDR2 YFSETQ. Deletions cut 4 bases from V and 5 bases from J, with 15 bases between. The CDR3 loop spans 14 amino acids. In DNA form, the CDR3 reads TGCGCCAGCAGCGGGGACGGAAATTCTTATGGCTACACCTTC. As protein: CASSGDGNSYGYTF. Combining the CDR3 with reference TRBV5-1 and TRBJ1-2 gives the whole variable domain KAGVTQTPRYLIKTRGQQVTLSCSPISGHRSVSWYQQTPGQGLQFLFEYFSETQRNKGNFPGRFSGRQFSNSRSEMNVSTLELGDSALYLCASSGDGNSYGYTFGSGTRLTVV.

This clonotype was recorded a few times. The rearrangement joins TRBV7-9 to TRBJ2-7; no clear D gene. V was clipped by 5 bases and J by 0 bases, with 8 bases between them. Germline V gene data show CDR1 as SEHNR and CDR2 as FQNEAQ (reference sequence). The CDR3 is 13 amino acids. CDR3: CASSRQPSYEQYF. The CDR3 DNA sequence: TGTGCCAGCAGCCGTCAACCCTCCTACGAGCAGTACTTC.

In its sample, this clonotype was seen many times. The rearrangement joins TRBV5-1 to TRBJ2-2; TRBD2 is a possible D gene (6 bases). This CDR3 is built from 15 residues. The V end lost 4 bases, the J end lost 2 bases, and 12 bases lay between the germline ends. Germline V gene lookup returns CDR1 SGHRS and CDR2 YFSETQ. As DNA, the CDR3 is TGCGCCAGCAGCCGTACGGGAGTTAACACCGGGGAGCTGTTTTTT. Translated: CASSRTGVNTGELFF.

This chain joins TRBV10-3 and TRBJ2-5, with 10 bases lining up with TRBD1. This CDR3 comprises 17 residues. After removal of 10 bases from V and 5 bases from J, the junction contained 19 bases not matched to a gene. Germline values: CDR1 ENHRY, CDR2 SYGVKD. The CDR3 sequence is CATTTTPGQGSTETQYF. Written as DNA, the CDR3 is TGTGCCACCACTACAACCCCGGGACAGGGGAGTACGGAGACCCAGTACTTC.

Many counts were recorded for this clonotype. The V gene is TRBV30, the J gene TRBJ1-2; D gene ambiguous. The germline V gene encodes CDR1 GTSNPN and CDR2 SVGIG (reference sequence). CDR3 size: 8 residues. The CDR3 is CGGTGYTF. The CDR3 nucleotides are TGTGGGGGAACTGGCTACACCTTC. The full variable domain, its missing parts supplied by reference TRBV30 and TRBJ1-2, is SQTIHQWPATLVQPVGSPLSLECTVEGTSNPNLYWYRQAAGRGLQLLFYSVGIGQISSEVPQNLSASRPQDRQFILSSKKLLLSDSGFYLCGGTGYTFGSGTRLTVV.

Many counts were recorded for this clonotype. This chain connects TRBV4-1 to TRBJ1-2; 7 bases align to TRBD1. This CDR3 has 17 residues. Germline CDR1 and CDR2: MGHRA and YSYEKL. Germline trimming cut 4 bases from V and 4 bases from J; bases unmatched to any gene: 15. The CDR3 spells CASSLAWAQGEGYGYTF. CDR3 DNA sequence: TGCGCCAGCAGCCTCGCGTGGGCTCAGGGGGAGGGCTATGGCTACACCTTC.

This clonotype was detected ten times or more. V usage is TRBV29-1 and J usage is TRBJ2-5; D might be TRBD1 (5 bases). This CDR3 region has 13 residues. Germline V gene data show CDR1 as SQVTM and CDR2 as ANQGSEA. Deletions cut 7 bases from V and 1 base from J, with 13 bases between. DNA of the CDR3: TGCAGCGCTCAACGACAGCCCCAAGAGACCCAGTACTTC. Its protein product is CSAQRQPQETQYF.

This clonotype was counted ten times or more. J is TRBJ2-3 and V is TRBV12-3 or TRBV12-4; 10 nucleotides line up with TRBD2. The CDR3 totals 15 residues. Trimming took 4 bases from V and 3 from J; bases not matched to a gene: 4. The CDR3: CASSSAGGPTDTQYF. Written as DNA, the CDR3 is TGTGCCAGCAGTTCAGCGGGAGGGCCAACAGATACGCAGTATTTT.

This clonotype was observed many times. The chain carries TRBV7-2 and TRBJ2-1; 10 nucleotides match TRBD2. Germline V gives CDR1 SGHTA, CDR2 FQGNSA. J gave up 5 bases and V 3 bases, and 4 bases lay outside the gene matches. CDR3 length: 15 amino acids. CDR3 nucleotides: TGTGCCAGCAGCTTCCCTGGGACTAGCGACAATGAGCAGTTCTTC. Encoded protein: CASSFPGTSDNEQFF.

This clonotype was seen a handful of times. This may come from a read error, since a much larger clone is one base off. This rearrangement joins TRBV2 to TRBJ2-7, with 7 bases lining up with TRBD1. Looked up from germline, CDR1 is SNHLY and CDR2 is FYNNEI. This CDR3 spans 14 amino acids. The CDR3 sequence: CASRRDSPSYEQHF. Here the CDR3 DNA reads TGTGCCAGCAGAAGGGACAGCCCCTCCTACGAGCAGCACTTC.

This clonotype showed up just a few times. Here the CDR3 reads CAISESGNNQPQHF. In DNA form, the CDR3 reads TGTGCCATCAGTGAGTCAGGCAACAATCAGCCCCAGCATTTT. The chain has TRBV10-3 and TRBJ1-5; D gene unclear. Germline CDR1 reads ENHRY; CDR2 reads SYGVKD. V lost 0 bases to trimming and J lost 3 bases, with 6 bases between them. The CDR3 runs 14 residues.

This clonotype was found many times. The CDR3 reads CASSRASGRTGELFF. CDR3 bases: TGTGCCAGTAGCCGCGCGAGCGGGCGGACCGGGGAGCTGTTTTTT. The rearrangement joins TRBV6-1 to TRBJ2-2; tentatively, D is TRBD2 (6 bases). Germline CDR1 and CDR2: MNHNS and SASEGT. The ends were cut back, 9 bases at V and 5 bases at J, with 19 bases in the middle. There are 15 residues in the CDR3.